The 16 T cell receptor beta chains in this list originate from one sample, sequenced in a study of identical twins. TCRdb ran MiXCR on the 5' RACE reads and lists one entry per CDR3 protein. The sample contains 1.5 million to 2 million distinct CDR3 sequences, less than 40% of which appear only once. Sequencing was performed on cord blood. These receptors were taken from a newborn girl in good health.

V and J are TRBV12-3 or TRBV12-4 and TRBJ2-7, with D possibly being TRBD1 (6 bases). V lost 5 bases and J 3 bases, leaving 11 bases between the germline ends. The CDR3 has 13 amino acids. The CDR3 region has the DNA TGTGCCAGCAGTGTCCGACAGGTCTACGAGCAGTACTTC. Translated: CASSVRQVYEQYF.

CDR3 sequence reads: CASSLGGALRTEAFF. The CDR3 DNA sequence: TGCGCCAGCAGCCTCGGGGGCGCCTTACGGACTGAAGCTTTCTTT. The chain joins TRBV5-1 to TRBJ1-1, with a possible D match to TRBD1 (6 bases). The germline V and J ends were trimmed by 4 bases and 5 bases, with 18 bases remaining between them. The germline V gene has CDR1 SGHRS and CDR2 YFSETQ. The CDR3 is made up of 15 amino acids.

The chain uses TRBV12-3 or TRBV12-4 and TRBJ1-6, with 9 positions matching TRBD1. With 6 bases clipped from V and 7 bases from J, the junction kept 4 bases outside the gene matches. This CDR3 contains 14 residues. The CDR3 is CASRTGQGNSPLHF. Here the CDR3 DNA reads TGTGCCAGCAGAACGGGACAGGGAAATTCACCCCTCCACTTT.

This clonotype appeared a few times. The chain has TRBV12-5 and TRBJ1-1, with unresolved D. V gave up 3 bases and J gave up 1 base, with 3 bases separating them. The CDR3 has 12 residues. Per germline, CDR1 LGHNT and CDR2 FRNRAP. CDR3 sequence reads: CASGLQNTEAFF. The CDR3 coding sequence is TGTGCTAGTGGTTTACAGAACACTGAAGCTTTCTTT. Full variable domain (remainder filled in from reference TRBV12-5 and TRBJ1-1): DARVTQTPRHKVTEMGQEVTMRCQPILGHNTVFWYRQTMMQGLELLAYFRNRAPLDDSGMPKDRFSAEMPDATLATLKIQPSEPRDSAVYFCASGLQNTEAFFGQGTRLTVV.

Details on this clonotype: A read error may be the cause here, since a much bigger clone is one base away. CDR3 region: CAGSQDRVEQYF. In nucleotides, the CDR3 is TGTGCCGGCAGCCAAGATCGAGTTGAGCAGTACTTC. The V and J genes are TRBV4-2 and TRBJ2-7; D not certain. CDR1 is LGHNA and CDR2 is YNFKEQ in the germline V gene. There are 12 residues in the CDR3.

The chain is built from TRBV6-1 and TRBJ1-5; D uncertain. V was pared by 2 bases and J by 4 bases, with 3 bases between. There are 12 residues in the CDR3. In germline, CDR1 is MNHNS, CDR2 SASEGT. The CDR3 sequence is CASSEQNQPQHF. The CDR3 DNA follows: TGTGCCAGCAGTGAACAGAATCAGCCCCAGCATTTT.

The chain joins TRBV28 to TRBJ1-2; D perhaps matches TRBD1 (5 bases). Per the germline V gene, CDR1 is MDHEN and CDR2 is SYDVKM. The V and J ends lost 5 bases and 1 base respectively, with 11 bases between them. The CDR3 consists of 14 residues. CDR3 sequence: CASSQGADNYGYTF. The DNA for the CDR3 is TGTGCCAGCAGTCAAGGGGCCGATAACTATGGCTACACCTTC.

This clonotype appeared a few times. The rearrangement links TRBV10-3 to TRBJ1-1; tentatively, D is TRBD1 (5 bases). V shed 1 base and J shed 4 bases, with 7 bases lying between them. The CDR3 has 13 residues. The germline gives CDR1 ENHRY, CDR2 SYGVKD. CDR3 bases: TGTGCCATCAGTGAGTGGGGGAGCACTGAAGCTTTCTTT. Amino acids: CAISEWGSTEAFF.

The table lists this clonotype with a few counts. V gene TRBV28 combines with J gene TRBJ2-2, with 7 bases that match TRBD1. The CDR3 runs 15 residues. Germline V gives CDR1 MDHEN, CDR2 SYDVKM. The V segment lost 6 bases and the J segment 8 bases; nucleotides outside the gene matches: 12. The CDR3 sequence is CASSDGTARGGELFF. In DNA, the CDR3 is TGTGCCAGCAGCGACGGGACAGCCCGGGGTGGGGAGCTGTTTTTT.

This clonotype was recorded a few times. CDR3 nucleotides: TGTGCCAGCAGCCCGTTAAAGCGGTCCCTCTACGAGCAGTACTTC. Amino acids: CASSPLKRSLYEQYF. J is TRBJ2-7 and V is TRBV11-2, with a possible D match to TRBD2 (5 bases). Germline CDR1 SGHAT, CDR2 FQNNGV. CDR3 length: 15 residues. The V and J ends lost 5 bases and 3 bases respectively, with 17 bases between them.

This clonotype was counted only a few times. The chain links TRBV20-1 to TRBJ2-7; 8 bases agree with TRBD1. V was pared by 5 bases and J by 12 bases, with 3 bases of the junction left unmatched. Germline V gene lookup returns CDR1 DFQATT and CDR2 SNEGSKA (reference sequence). The CDR3 consists of 9 residues. The CDR3 loop reads CSASGTGYF. CDR3 sequence (DNA): TGCAGTGCTTCCGGGACAGGGTACTTC.

With respect to this clonotype: This could be a read error, since a much larger clone is one nucleotide away. The rearrangement joins TRBV7-9 to TRBJ1-1; 7 bases are a match to TRBD1. CDR1 is SEHNR, CDR2 FQNEAQ, per germline (reference sequence). The CDR3 runs to 14 residues. The CDR3 DNA sequence: TGTGCCGGCAGCTCGGGACAGCTGAACACTGAAGCTTTCTTT. As protein: CAGSSGQLNTEAFF.

A few counts support this clonotype. This chain links TRBV4-1 with TRBJ2-7, with 7 nucleotides matching TRBD2. The V gene's germline CDR1 is MGHRA and CDR2 YSYEKL. Trimming at V came to 4 bases and at J to 1 base, leaving 10 bases not matched to a gene. CDR3 length: 16 amino acids. The CDR3 sequence: CASSRTRLAGSYEQYF. The CDR3 DNA is TGCGCCAGCAGCCGGACACGACTAGCTGGTTCCTACGAGCAGTACTTC.

This clonotype was recorded a few times. The CDR3 here is CASSYLQGNGYTF. CDR3 DNA: TGTGCCAGCAGTTACCTGCAGGGGAATGGCTACACCTTC. This chain connects TRBV12-3 or TRBV12-4 to TRBJ1-2, with a weak D call TRBD1 (6 bases). V shed 4 bases and J shed 6 bases, with 12 bases lying between them. The CDR3 extends over 13 amino acids.

Worth noting for this clonotype: A single base separates this from a much larger clone, so it may be a read error. The J gene is TRBJ2-7, the V gene TRBV21-1; the table calls TRBD1, which could not be checked here. The J call is uncertain, as TRBJ2-4 better fits the DNA end. TRBV21-1 is a listed pseudogene. This CDR3 region has 13 residues. The CDR3 nucleotides read TGTGCCAGCACGTTGACAGGGAGTGACATTCAGTACTTC. Amino acids: CASTLTGSDIQYF.

This rearrangement joins TRBV6-2 or TRBV6-3 to TRBJ1-3; D not resolved. Trimming pared 5 bases from V and 8 bases from J, leaving 16 bases between. CDR1 is MNHEY, CDR2 SVGEGT, per germline. This CDR3 is built from 14 residues. The CDR3 spells CASSKGRVRHTIYF. As DNA, the CDR3 is TGTGCCAGCAGTAAAGGCAGAGTTCGGCACACCATATATTTT.